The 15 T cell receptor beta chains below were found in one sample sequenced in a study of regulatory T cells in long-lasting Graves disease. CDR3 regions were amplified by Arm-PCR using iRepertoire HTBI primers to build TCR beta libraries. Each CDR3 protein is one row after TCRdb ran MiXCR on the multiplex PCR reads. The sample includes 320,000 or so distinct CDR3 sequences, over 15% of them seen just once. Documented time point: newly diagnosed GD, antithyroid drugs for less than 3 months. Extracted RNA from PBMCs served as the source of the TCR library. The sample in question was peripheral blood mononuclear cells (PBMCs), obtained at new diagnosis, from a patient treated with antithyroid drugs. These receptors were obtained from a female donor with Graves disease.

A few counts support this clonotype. The CDR3 nucleotides read TGTGCCAGCAGCCCACGACAGGGGCCCGGGGAGCTGTTTTTT. Protein sequence: CASSPRQGPGELFF. This chain joins TRBV11-2 and TRBJ2-2; 8 nucleotides align to TRBD1. Per germline, CDR1 SGHAT and CDR2 FQNNGV. The ends lost 5 bases at V and 6 bases at J; junction bases unmatched: 5. The CDR3 length is 14 residues.

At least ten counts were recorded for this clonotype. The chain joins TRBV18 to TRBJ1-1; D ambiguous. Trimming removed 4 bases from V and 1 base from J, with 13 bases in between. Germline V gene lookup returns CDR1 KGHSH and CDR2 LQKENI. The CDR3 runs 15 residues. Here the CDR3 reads CASSRRSPPNTEAFF. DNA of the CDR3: TGTGCCAGCTCACGTCGGTCTCCTCCGAACACTGAAGCTTTCTTT.

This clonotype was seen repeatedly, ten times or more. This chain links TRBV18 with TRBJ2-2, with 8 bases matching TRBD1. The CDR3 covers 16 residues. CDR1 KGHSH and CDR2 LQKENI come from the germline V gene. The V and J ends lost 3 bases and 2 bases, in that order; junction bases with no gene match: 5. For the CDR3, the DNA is TGTGCCAGCTCACCCCTAGGACAGGGAAACACCGGGGAGCTGTTTTTT. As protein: CASSPLGQGNTGELFF.

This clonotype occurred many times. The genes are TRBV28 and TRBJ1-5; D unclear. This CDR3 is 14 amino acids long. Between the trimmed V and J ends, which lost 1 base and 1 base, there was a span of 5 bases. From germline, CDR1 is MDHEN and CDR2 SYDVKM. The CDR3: CASSLSPSNQPQHF. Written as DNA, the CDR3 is TGTGCCAGCAGTTTATCACCGAGCAATCAGCCCCAGCATTTT.

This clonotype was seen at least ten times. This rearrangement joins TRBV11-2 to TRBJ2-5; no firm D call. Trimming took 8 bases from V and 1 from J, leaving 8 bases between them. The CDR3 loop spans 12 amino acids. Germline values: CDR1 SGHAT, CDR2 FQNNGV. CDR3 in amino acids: CASRWVQETQYF. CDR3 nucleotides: TGTGCCAGCCGGTGGGTCCAAGAGACCCAGTACTTC.

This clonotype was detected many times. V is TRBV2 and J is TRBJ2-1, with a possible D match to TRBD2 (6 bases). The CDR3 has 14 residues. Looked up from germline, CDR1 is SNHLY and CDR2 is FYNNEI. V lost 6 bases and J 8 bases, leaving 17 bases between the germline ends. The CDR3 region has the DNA TGTGCCAGCAGGTGGGGGGATTCGGTCGATGAGCAGTTCTTC. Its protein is CASRWGDSVDEQFF.

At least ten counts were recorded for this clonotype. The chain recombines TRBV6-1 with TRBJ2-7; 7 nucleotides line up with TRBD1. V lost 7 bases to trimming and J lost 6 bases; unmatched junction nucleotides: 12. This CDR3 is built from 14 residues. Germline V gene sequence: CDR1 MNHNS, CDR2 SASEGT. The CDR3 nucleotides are TGTGCCAGCACGGAAAATACAGGGGCTGGCGAGCAGTACTTC. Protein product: CASTENTGAGEQYF.

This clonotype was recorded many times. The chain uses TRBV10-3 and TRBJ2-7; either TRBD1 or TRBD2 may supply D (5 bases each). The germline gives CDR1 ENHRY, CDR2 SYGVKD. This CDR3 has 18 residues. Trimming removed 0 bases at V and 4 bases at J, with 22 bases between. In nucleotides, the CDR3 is TGTGCCATCAGTGAGTCGTCGGCAGGGACCCTCCTTGGTTACGAGCAGTACTTC. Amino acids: CAISESSAGTLLGYEQYF.

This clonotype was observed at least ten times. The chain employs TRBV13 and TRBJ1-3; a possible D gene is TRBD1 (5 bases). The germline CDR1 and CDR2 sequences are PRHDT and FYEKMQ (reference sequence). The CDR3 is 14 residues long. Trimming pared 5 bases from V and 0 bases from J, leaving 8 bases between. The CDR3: CASSRGDSGNTIYF. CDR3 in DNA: TGTGCCAGCAGCCGGGGCGACTCTGGAAACACCATATATTTT.

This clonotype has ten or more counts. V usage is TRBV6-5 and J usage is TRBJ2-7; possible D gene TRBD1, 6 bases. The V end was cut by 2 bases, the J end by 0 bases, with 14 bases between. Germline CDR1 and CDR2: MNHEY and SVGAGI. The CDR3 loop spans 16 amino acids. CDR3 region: CASSYGSVDSSYEQYF. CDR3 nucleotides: TGTGCCAGCAGTTACGGGTCAGTGGACAGCTCCTACGAGCAGTACTTC.

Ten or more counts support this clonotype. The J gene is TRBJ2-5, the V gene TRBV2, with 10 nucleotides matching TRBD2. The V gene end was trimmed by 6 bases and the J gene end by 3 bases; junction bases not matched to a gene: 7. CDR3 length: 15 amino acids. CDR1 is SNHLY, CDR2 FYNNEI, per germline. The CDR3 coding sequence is TGTGCCAGCAGCCGAACTAGCGGGATAGAAGAGACCCAGTACTTC. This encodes CASSRTSGIEETQYF.

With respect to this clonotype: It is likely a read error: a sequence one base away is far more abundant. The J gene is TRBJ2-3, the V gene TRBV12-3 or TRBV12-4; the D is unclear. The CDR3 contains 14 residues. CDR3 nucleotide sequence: TGTGCCAGCAGCTTTCCAAGAAGCACAGATGCGCAGTATTTT. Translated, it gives CASSFPRSTDAQYF.

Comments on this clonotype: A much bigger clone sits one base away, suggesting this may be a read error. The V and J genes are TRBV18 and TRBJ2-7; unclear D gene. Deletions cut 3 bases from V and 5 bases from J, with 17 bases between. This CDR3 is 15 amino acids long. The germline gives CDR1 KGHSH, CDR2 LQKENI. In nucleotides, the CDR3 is TGTGCCAGCTCACCGGCCAGTTGGGATAGCCACGAGCAGTACTTC. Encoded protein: CASSPASWDSHEQYF.

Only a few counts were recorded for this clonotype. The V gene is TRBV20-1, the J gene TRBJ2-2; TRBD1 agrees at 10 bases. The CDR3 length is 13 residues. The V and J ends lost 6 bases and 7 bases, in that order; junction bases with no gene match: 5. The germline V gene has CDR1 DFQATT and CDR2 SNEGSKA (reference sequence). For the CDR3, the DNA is TGCAGTGCCCGGGACAGGGGTTTCGGGGAGCTGTTTTTT. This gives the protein CSARDRGFGELFF.

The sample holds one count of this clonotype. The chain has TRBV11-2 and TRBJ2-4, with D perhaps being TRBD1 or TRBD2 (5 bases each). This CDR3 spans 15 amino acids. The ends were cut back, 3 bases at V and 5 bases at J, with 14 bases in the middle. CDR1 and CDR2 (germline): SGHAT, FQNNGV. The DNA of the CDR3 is TGTGCCAGCAGCTTTGGGGCAGGGAGCGAAAACATTCAGTACTTC. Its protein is CASSFGAGSENIQYF.